The entry below gives a single T cell receptor (beta chain) sequence along with its context. While infection was still active, Seattle patients were enrolled and then followed longitudinally. The data were obtained in a study of blood T cell repertoires in COVID-19. Study overall: Sample material is recorded as cDNA or gDNA derived from T cells, B-cell-depleted T cells, or PBMCs.

This CDR3 is built from 13 residues. Deletions cut 6 bases from V and 10 bases from J, with 13 bases between. Method: immunoSEQ multiplex PCR; TCRdb's copy keeps in-frame clones and lacks some. The sample includes 250,000 or so clones, 85% to 90% of them seen just once. The chain has TRBV12-3 or TRBV12-4 and TRBJ1-6; unclear D gene. The TCR was taken from a woman in her sixties with COVID-19, enrolled during active disease. The sequencing input was peripheral blood. The chain's CDR3 is CASRVAASSPLHF. The CDR3 region has the DNA TGTGCCAGCAGGGTGGCGGCCTCATCACCCCTCCACTTT.